These 5 T cell receptor beta chains share one sample of origin, sequenced in a study of early T cells in non-severe SARS-CoV-2 infection. TCRdb recomputed calls from the 5' RACE reads with MiXCR, one row per CDR3 protein. This sample has approximately 30,000 distinct CDR3 sequences, with about 5.3% found just once. Sequencing was carried out using whole blood. Receptors originate from an adult who was a healthcare worker with PCR-confirmed SARS-CoV-2 infection or an uninfected control (not recorded which).

This clonotype has a count of ten or more. This chain's CDR3 is CASSLVGRTDTQYF. Written as DNA, the CDR3 is TGTGCCAGCAGCTTAGTGGGGCGGACAGATACGCAGTATTTT. J is TRBJ2-3 and V is TRBV7-2, with D possibly matching TRBD1 (5 bases). V dropped 1 base and J dropped 3 bases, with 8 bases sitting between them. Germline V gene sequence: CDR1 SGHTA, CDR2 FQGNSA. This CDR3 spans 14 amino acids.

There are many counts of this clonotype. The chain couples TRBV18 to TRBJ1-1, with D possibly matching TRBD1 (6 bases). Germline V gene sequence: CDR1 KGHSH, CDR2 LQKENI. V lost 5 bases and J lost 0, with 7 bases in between. CDR3 length: 13 amino acids. CDR3 in amino acids: CASSTGMNTEAFF. The DNA for the CDR3 is TGTGCCAGCTCAACAGGGATGAACACTGAAGCTTTCTTT.

At least ten counts were recorded for this clonotype. The chain employs TRBV7-2 and TRBJ2-2, with D unresolved. The CDR3 extends over 15 amino acids. Trimming removed 1 base from V and 1 base from J, with 7 bases in between. The germline V gene has CDR1 SGHTA and CDR2 FQGNSA. The chain's CDR3 is CASSLVLQNTGELFF. Here the CDR3 DNA reads TGTGCCAGCAGCTTAGTATTACAGAACACCGGGGAGCTGTTTTTT. The variable domain in full, completed from reference TRBV7-2 and TRBJ2-2, reads GAGVSQSPSNKVTEKGKDVELRCDPISGHTALYWYRQSLGQGLEFLIYFQGNSAPDKSGLPSDRFSAERTGGSVSTLTIQRTQQEDSAVYLCASSLVLQNTGELFFGEGSRLTVL.

This clonotype has a count of ten or more. CDR3 amino acids: CAIREGASTDTQYF. The CDR3 DNA is TGTGCCATCAGGGAGGGGGCCAGCACAGATACGCAGTATTTT. The rearrangement joins TRBV10-3 to TRBJ2-3, with D tentatively TRBD1 (7 bases). V gave up 6 bases and J gave up 0 bases, with 10 bases separating them. Germline V lookup: CDR1 ENHRY, CDR2 SYGVKD. This CDR3 is built from 14 residues.

V and J are TRBV7-9 and TRBJ2-5, with D perhaps matching TRBD1 or TRBD2 (5 bases each). The V end was cut by 7 bases, the J end by 4 bases, with 13 bases between. The CDR3 extends over 13 amino acids. The germline V gene encodes CDR1 SEHNR and CDR2 FQNEAQ (reference sequence). CDR3 DNA: TGTGCCAGCACCCACGGGGCTGGAGAGACCCAGTACTTC. Its protein product is CASTHGAGETQYF.